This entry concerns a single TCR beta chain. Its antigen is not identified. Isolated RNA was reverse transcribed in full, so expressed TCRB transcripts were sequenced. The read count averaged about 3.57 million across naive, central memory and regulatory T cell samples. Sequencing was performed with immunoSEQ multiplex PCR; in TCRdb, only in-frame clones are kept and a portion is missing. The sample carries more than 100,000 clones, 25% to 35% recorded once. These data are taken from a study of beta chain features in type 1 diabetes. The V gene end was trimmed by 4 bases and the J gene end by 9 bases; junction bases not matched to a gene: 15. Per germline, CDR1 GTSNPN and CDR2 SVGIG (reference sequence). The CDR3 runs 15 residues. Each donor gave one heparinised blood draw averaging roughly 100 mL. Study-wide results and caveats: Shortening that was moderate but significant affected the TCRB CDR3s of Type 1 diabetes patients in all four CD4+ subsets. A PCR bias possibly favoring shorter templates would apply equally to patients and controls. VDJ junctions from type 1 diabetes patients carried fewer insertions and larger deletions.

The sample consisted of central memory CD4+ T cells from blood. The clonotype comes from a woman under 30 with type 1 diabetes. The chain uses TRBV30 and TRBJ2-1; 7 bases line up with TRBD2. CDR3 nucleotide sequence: TGTGCCTGGATCTCGCGGGAGCCGGGCCAATGTGAGCAGTTCTTC. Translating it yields CAWISREPGQCEQFF.